The 9 T cell receptor beta chains below all came from one sample that was sequenced in a study of sequential checkpoint blockade in melanoma (dated by TCRdb to the late 2010s). Library construction relied on the immunoSEQ multiplex PCR assay. As stored in TCRdb, this immuneACCESS dataset retains in-frame rearrangements with V and J assigned. A fraction of the clones does not appear; measured against another copy, unresolved V genes explain less than half of the discrepancy, and the remainder lacks a known reason. Across this sample there are more than 30,000 clones, with approximately 86% seen only once. The leading ten clones occupy 22% of the sample. The intended sense of this specimen's treatment or condition label: randomized to nivolumab then ipilimumab (arm A) or the reverse (arm B). The specimen was CD8+ T cells sorted from blood (inferred from file names), collected from a patient given nivolumab and ipilimumab in sequence. These receptor sequences come from a human donor with melanoma.

This clone came up once. V usage is TRBV4-1 and J usage is TRBJ2-1; 8 bases fit TRBD2. This CDR3 spans 14 amino acids. Unmatched junction bases numbered 12, after V lost 8 bases and J lost 9 bases. The germline CDR1 and CDR2 sequences are MGHRA and YSYEKL. This CDR3 reads CASSPPGLEGEQFF. CDR3 DNA: TGCGCCAGCTCACCCCCGGGACTAGAGGGTGAGCAGTTCTTC.

The chain carries TRBV9 and TRBJ2-1; D is possibly TRBD2 (6 bases). The CDR3 covers 15 residues. Trimming took 4 bases from V and 8 from J, leaving 19 bases between them. Looked up from germline, CDR1 is SGDLS and CDR2 is YYNGEE. The CDR3: CASSPRSGGMDEQFF. The CDR3 region has the DNA TGTGCCAGCAGCCCGCGAAGTGGGGGGATGGATGAGCAGTTCTTC.

CDR3 sequence: CASSMMGPYSYEQYF. CDR3 coding DNA: TGTGCCAGTAGTATGATGGGCCCGTACTCCTACGAGCAGTACTTC. The chain is built from TRBV19 and TRBJ2-7; D unresolved. Germline V gene lookup returns CDR1 LNHDA and CDR2 SQIVND (reference sequence). The CDR3 has 15 residues. V was pared by 3 bases and J by 0 bases, with 12 bases between.

The V gene is TRBV28, the J gene TRBJ2-7; possibly TRBD2 for D (6 bases). CDR3 length: 15 residues. Trimming cost V 6 bases and J 3 bases, with 18 bases left between them. Germline CDR1 MDHEN, CDR2 SYDVKM. This chain's CDR3 is CASRGRTEEDYEQYF. Here the CDR3 DNA reads TGTGCCAGCAGAGGGAGGACGGAAGAGGACTACGAGCAGTACTTC.

The V gene is TRBV2, the J gene TRBJ2-7; TRBD2 matches at 8 bases. The V gene's germline CDR1 is SNHLY and CDR2 FYNNEI. The ends lost 5 bases at V and 0 bases at J; junction bases unmatched: 6. This CDR3 comprises 15 residues. DNA of the CDR3: TGTGCCAGCAGTTTTCGGCGGGGGGTCTCCTACGAGCAGTACTTC. Amino acid sequence: CASSFRRGVSYEQYF.

This chain links TRBV5-1 with TRBJ2-2; no definite D call. The germline V gene has CDR1 SGHRS and CDR2 YFSETQ. Deletions cut 1 base from V and 4 bases from J, with 8 bases between. The CDR3 extends over 14 amino acids. The CDR3 loop is CASSLLYPTGELFF. CDR3 sequence (DNA): TGCGCCAGCAGCTTGCTATACCCCACCGGGGAGCTGTTTTTT.

The rearrangement uses TRBV7-6 and TRBJ2-2; a weak D match, TRBD1 (6 bases). The CDR3 covers 13 residues. The V and J ends lost 6 bases and 9 bases respectively, with 14 bases between them. CDR1 and CDR2 (germline): SGHVS, FNYEAQ. The CDR3 sequence: CASSWGQGWELFF. For the CDR3, the DNA is TGTGCCAGCAGTTGGGGGCAGGGCTGGGAGCTGTTTTTT.

V usage is TRBV7-9 and J usage is TRBJ1-3; no firm D call. Per germline, CDR1 SEHNR and CDR2 FQNEAQ (reference sequence). CDR3 length: 11 amino acids. Trimming removed 11 bases at V and 4 bases at J, with 9 bases between. The CDR3 sequence: CAVIGGNTIYF. DNA for the CDR3: TGTGCCGTTATCGGGGGAAACACCATATATTTT.

The chain employs TRBV29-1 and TRBJ2-7; 10 bases align to TRBD1. This CDR3 contains 15 residues. Per the germline V gene, CDR1 is SQVTM and CDR2 is ANQGSEA. The ends lost 0 bases at V and 3 bases at J; junction bases unmatched: 5. The CDR3 protein is CSVEESGTGVYEQYF. CDR3 nucleotide sequence: TGCAGCGTTGAAGAATCCGGGACAGGGGTCTACGAGCAGTACTTC.